Below are 16 T cell receptor beta chains sequenced from a single sample in a study of OX40 agonist ivuxolimab in advanced cancers. The method was immunoSEQ multiplex PCR; TCRdb's version includes in-frame clones alone and lacks a portion of them. The top ten hold over 1.1% of the sample, which has about 24,000 clones, roughly three quarters seen once. The sequencing here drew on CD4+ or CD8+ T cells sorted from blood, taken in a trial of the OX40 agonist ivuxolimab. These receptors all stem from an adult with an advanced solid tumor such as melanoma, head and neck, liver or kidney cancer.

The chain combines TRBV23-1 with TRBJ2-2; no clear D. TRBV23-1 is recorded as an ORF, its role being uncertain. The CDR3 has 13 residues. The V end was cut by 3 bases, the J end by 9 bases, with 11 bases between. CDR3 amino acids: CASSHVLHRELFF. CDR3 nucleotides: TGCGCCAGCAGTCACGTCTTGCACCGGGAGCTGTTTTTT.

This chain uses TRBV28 with TRBJ1-1; D may be TRBD1 (5 bases). Trimming pared 7 bases from V and 5 bases from J, leaving 14 bases between. Germline V gives CDR1 MDHEN, CDR2 SYDVKM. CDR3 length: 13 amino acids. DNA of the CDR3: TGTGCCAGCAAGCCGCGAAGGGGAACTGAAGCTTTCTTT. It codes for CASKPRRGTEAFF.

With respect to this clone: At one of its ends the junction is not consistent with the germline gene, which may arise from a read error. J is TRBJ2-5 and V is TRBV7-7; D is undetermined. The germline CDR1 and CDR2 sequences are SSHAT and FNYEAQ (reference sequence). The CDR3 has 15 residues. The CDR3 is CASSPNPRSRETQYF. CDR3 sequence (DNA): TGTGCTAGCAGCCCTAACCCCCGGTCTCGGGAGACCCAGTACTTC.

The chain joins TRBV2 to TRBJ2-1, with TRBD2 matching 8 bases. The germline CDR1 and CDR2 sequences are SNHLY and FYNNEI. This CDR3 has 15 residues. The junction had 10 bases not matched to a gene; V was cut back by 3 bases and J by 9 bases. As DNA, the CDR3 is TGTGCCAGCAGTGATCTGGGACTAGTTAGGACTGAGCAGTTCTTC. Its protein is CASSDLGLVRTEQFF.

The J gene is TRBJ1-2, the V gene TRBV5-1, with a possible D match to TRBD1 (6 bases). CDR3 size: 16 residues. V was pared by 3 bases and J by 6 bases, with 21 bases between. Germline CDR1 is SGHRS and CDR2 is YFSETQ. In DNA form, the CDR3 reads TGCGCCAGCAGCTACGATACAGGGAGAGGAAAGGATGGCTACACCTTC. Translated: CASSYDTGRGKDGYTF.

As to this clone: Germline is not matched at one junction end, which may reflect a read error. The genes are TRBV7-7 and TRBJ2-5, with D unclear. The J call may be mistaken, given a closer DNA end match to TRBJ2-7. The CDR3 sequence is 14 residues long. Germline loops: CDR1 SSHAT, CDR2 FNYEAQ (reference sequence). The DNA of the CDR3 is TGTGCTAGCAGCCCAGACCTTGGATCCTACGAGCAGTACTTC. Residues: CASSPDLGSYEQYF.

This chain links TRBV7-9 with TRBJ1-1; 10 bases are shared with TRBD1. CDR1 is SEHNR, CDR2 FQNEAQ, per germline (reference sequence). The length of the CDR3 is 15 residues. V trimming: 5 bases; J trimming: 4 bases; junction bases outside the gene matches: 7. The CDR3 nucleotides read TGTGCCAGCAGCCGACAGGGGGCGGAGGGCACTGAAGCTTTCTTT. Translating it yields CASSRQGAEGTEAFF.

The chain combines TRBV5-1 with TRBJ1-1; D may be TRBD1 (5 bases). Trimming took 2 bases from V and 5 from J, leaving 13 bases between them. CDR1 is SGHRS and CDR2 is YFSETQ in the germline V gene. The length of the CDR3 is 14 residues. The CDR3 protein is CASSFTGRETEAFF. The CDR3 nucleotides are TGCGCCAGCAGCTTTACTGGCAGGGAGACTGAAGCTTTCTTT. The full variable domain, completed using reference TRBV5-1 and TRBJ1-1, is KAGVTQTPRYLIKTRGQQVTLSCSPISGHRSVSWYQQTPGQGLQFLFEYFSETQRNKGNFPGRFSGRQFSNSRSEMNVSTLELGDSALYLCASSFTGRETEAFFGQGTRLTVV.

The V and J genes are TRBV5-1 and TRBJ1-2; 11 positions agree with TRBD1. The CDR3 contains 15 residues. Trimming removed 2 bases from V and 7 bases from J; junction bases left unmatched: 7. Per germline, CDR1 SGHRS and CDR2 YFSETQ. The CDR3 loop is CASSLAPGQGGGYTF. CDR3 DNA sequence: TGCGCCAGCAGCTTAGCTCCGGGACAGGGGGGTGGCTACACCTTC. The whole variable domain, remainder taken from reference TRBV5-1 and TRBJ1-2, is KAGVTQTPRYLIKTRGQQVTLSCSPISGHRSVSWYQQTPGQGLQFLFEYFSETQRNKGNFPGRFSGRQFSNSRSEMNVSTLELGDSALYLCASSLAPGQGGGYTFGSGTRLTVV.

The chain carries TRBV10-3 and TRBJ2-3, with 7 bases lining up with TRBD1. The germline gives CDR1 ENHRY, CDR2 SYGVKD. With V trimmed by 4 bases and J by 0 bases, 4 bases remained unmatched. The CDR3 has 15 amino acids. The CDR3: CAISGQGLSTDTQYF. As DNA, the CDR3 is TGTGCCATCAGTGGACAGGGCCTAAGCACAGATACGCAGTATTTT.

The chain recombines TRBV5-1 with TRBJ2-2; 7 positions match TRBD1. CDR3 length equals 15 residues. The junction had 5 bases not matched to a gene; V was cut back by 4 bases and J by 2 bases. From germline, CDR1 is SGHRS and CDR2 YFSETQ. The CDR3 protein is CASSTGQTNTGELFF. The CDR3 coding sequence is TGCGCCAGCAGCACGGGACAGACTAACACCGGGGAGCTGTTTTTT.

The V and J genes are TRBV7-2 and TRBJ2-2; perhaps TRBD1 as D (5 bases). V was cut by 1 base and J by 9 bases, with 12 bases left in between. The CDR3 runs to 14 residues. The germline V gene has CDR1 SGHTA and CDR2 FQGNSA. This chain's CDR3 is CASSLETVQRELFF. CDR3 coding DNA: TGTGCCAGCAGCTTAGAGACAGTCCAGAGGGAGCTGTTTTTT. The full variable domain, completed using reference TRBV7-2 and TRBJ2-2, is GAGVSQSPSNKVTEKGKDVELRCDPISGHTALYWYRQSLGQGLEFLIYFQGNSAPDKSGLPSDRFSAERTGGSVSTLTIQRTQQEDSAVYLCASSLETVQRELFFGEGSRLTVL.

The genes are TRBV19 and TRBJ2-5; D gene unclear. V lost 8 bases and J lost 7, with 14 bases in between. Germline loops: CDR1 LNHDA, CDR2 SQIVND (reference sequence). The CDR3 extends over 12 amino acids. The CDR3 region has the DNA TGTGCCAGTGGTGCCAATGTAGGGACCCAGTACTTC. Translated, it gives CASGANVGTQYF.

CDR3 nucleotides: TGTGCCAGCAGCCCCCGGACAGGGGATGTCTACGAGCAGTACTTC. This translates into CASSPRTGDVYEQYF. The chain has TRBV7-8 and TRBJ2-5; 9 bases map to TRBD1. Judging by the DNA end, TRBJ2-7 fits better; the J call may be wrong. The CDR3 runs 15 residues. CDR1 is SGHVS and CDR2 is FQNEAQ in the germline V gene.

This clone was detected only a few times. The chain uses TRBV28 and TRBJ2-1, with 11 nucleotides matching TRBD2. In germline, CDR1 is MDHEN, CDR2 SYDVKM. Unmatched junction bases numbered 10, after V lost 8 bases and J lost 7 bases. There are 15 residues in the CDR3. The CDR3 nucleotides are TGTGCCAGCTCGGGGGCTAGCGGGGGGTCGAATGAGCAGTTCTTC. Its translation: CASSGASGGSNEQFF.

This clone was observed a handful of times. The chain couples TRBV10-3 to TRBJ1-5; maybe TRBD1 (6 bases). CDR3 length: 14 residues. V lost 3 bases and J 6 bases, leaving 12 bases between the germline ends. Germline CDR1 and CDR2: ENHRY and SYGVKD. The CDR3, as DNA: TGTGCCATCAGTGATACAGGGAAAGGTCAGCCCCAGCATTTT. Protein product: CAISDTGKGQPQHF.